The TCR beta chain under discussion was sequenced for a study of blood T cell repertoires in COVID-19. For the study at large: COVID-19 samples collected from the United States, Italy and Spain covered acute and convalescent phases.

This CDR3 is 15 amino acids long. Germline CDR1 reads SGHTA; CDR2 reads FQGTGA. The V segment lost 5 bases and the J segment 6 bases; nucleotides outside the gene matches: 9. The sample holds a few counts of this clone. Method: immunoSEQ multiplex PCR; TCRdb's copy keeps in-frame clones and lacks some. The sample shows some 180,000 clones, about 90% of them seen only once. This receptor was obtained from a man in his 60s with active or convalescent COVID-19. The material sequenced was peripheral blood. This rearrangement joins TRBV7-3 to TRBJ1-1; 10 bases agree with TRBD1. The DNA for the CDR3 is TGTGCCAGCAGCCCAGGGACAGGGGATTATTCTGAAGCTTTCTTT. Translated: CASSPGTGDYSEAFF.